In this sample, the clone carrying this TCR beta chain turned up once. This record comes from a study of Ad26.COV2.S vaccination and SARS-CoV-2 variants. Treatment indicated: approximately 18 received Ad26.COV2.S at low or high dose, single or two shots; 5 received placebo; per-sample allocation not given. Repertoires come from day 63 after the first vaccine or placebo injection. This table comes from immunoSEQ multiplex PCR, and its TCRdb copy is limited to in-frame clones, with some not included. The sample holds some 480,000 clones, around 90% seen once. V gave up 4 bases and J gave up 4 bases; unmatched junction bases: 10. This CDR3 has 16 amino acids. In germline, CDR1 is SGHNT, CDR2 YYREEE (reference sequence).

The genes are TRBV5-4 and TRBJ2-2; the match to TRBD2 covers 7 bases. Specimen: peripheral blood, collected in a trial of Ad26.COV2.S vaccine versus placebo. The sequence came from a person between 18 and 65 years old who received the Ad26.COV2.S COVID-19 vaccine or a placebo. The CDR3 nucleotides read TGTGCCAGCAGCCTAGGCCTAGCGGCCCCCACCGGGGAGCTGTTTTTT. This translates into CASSLGLAAPTGELFF.